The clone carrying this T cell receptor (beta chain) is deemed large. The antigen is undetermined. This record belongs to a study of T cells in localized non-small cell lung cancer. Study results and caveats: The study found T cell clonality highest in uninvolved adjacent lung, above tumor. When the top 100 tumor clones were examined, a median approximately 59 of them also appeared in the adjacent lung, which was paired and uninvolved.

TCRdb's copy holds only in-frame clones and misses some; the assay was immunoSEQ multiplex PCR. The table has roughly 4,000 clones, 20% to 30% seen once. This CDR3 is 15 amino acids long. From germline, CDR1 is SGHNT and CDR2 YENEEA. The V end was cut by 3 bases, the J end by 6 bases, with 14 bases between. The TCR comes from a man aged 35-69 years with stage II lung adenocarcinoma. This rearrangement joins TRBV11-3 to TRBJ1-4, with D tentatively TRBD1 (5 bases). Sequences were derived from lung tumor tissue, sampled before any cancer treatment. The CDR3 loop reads CASSLDSGGDEKLFF. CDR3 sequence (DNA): TGTGCCAGCAGCTTGGATTCGGGGGGTGATGAAAAACTGTTTTTT.